A single sample is the source of the 9 T cell receptor beta chains below, sequenced in a study of T-cell memory formation after mild COVID-19. TCRdb reprocessed the 5' RACE reads via MiXCR and lists one record per CDR3 protein. The table includes fewer than 250,000 distinct CDR3 sequences, roughly 27% detected once. The sequenced material came from PBMCs or a T cell subset sorted from them (not recorded which). The receptors were sampled from an adult woman who had mild COVID-19 (a few samples of this study predate the infection). Cell type and time point are not known.

This clonotype was seen ten or more times. This chain uses TRBV5-1 with TRBJ2-7; the match to TRBD1 covers 9 bases. V trimming: 3 bases; J trimming: 1 base; junction bases outside the gene matches: 2. Per the germline V gene, CDR1 is SGHRS and CDR2 is YFSETQ. This CDR3 spans 14 amino acids. This CDR3 is CASSSGQGSYEQYF. The CDR3 nucleotides read TGCGCCAGCAGCTCCGGACAGGGGTCCTACGAGCAGTACTTC. Filled out from reference TRBV5-1 and TRBJ2-7, the complete variable domain reads KAGVTQTPRYLIKTRGQQVTLSCSPISGHRSVSWYQQTPGQGLQFLFEYFSETQRNKGNFPGRFSGRQFSNSRSEMNVSTLELGDSALYLCASSSGQGSYEQYFGPGTRLTVT.

This clonotype showed up many times. The V call is TRBV20-1, the J call TRBJ2-1, with D possibly being TRBD2 (5 bases). V lost 6 bases and J lost 10, with 19 bases in between. This CDR3 has 13 residues. In germline, CDR1 is DFQATT, CDR2 SNEGSKA (reference sequence). CDR3 in DNA: TGCAGTGCCCGGGTCGGGGTGGACGGGGAGCAGTTCTTC. Protein product: CSARVGVDGEQFF.

This clonotype was counted only a few times. The chain combines TRBV5-1 with TRBJ2-7; unclear D gene. Trimming shortened V by 2 bases and J by 3 bases, and 12 bases separated the two germline ends. CDR1 and CDR2 (germline): SGHRS, YFSETQ. This CDR3 has 14 residues. CDR3 DNA sequence: TGCGCCAGCAGCTTAAGGGCCCTTTACTACGAGCAGTACTTC. Translating gives CASSLRALYYEQYF. The complete variable domain, with remaining parts taken from reference TRBV5-1 and TRBJ2-7, reads KAGVTQTPRYLIKTRGQQVTLSCSPISGHRSVSWYQQTPGQGLQFLFEYFSETQRNKGNFPGRFSGRQFSNSRSEMNVSTLELGDSALYLCASSLRALYYEQYFGPGTRLTVT.

The chain recombines TRBV20-1 with TRBJ2-1, with D tentatively TRBD1 or TRBD2 (5 bases each). This CDR3 region has 14 residues. Germline-derived CDR1 and CDR2 are DFQATT and SNEGSKA (reference sequence). The V gene lost 6 bases and the J gene lost 4 bases, with 16 bases spanning the gap. This CDR3 is CSARFGTLYNEQFF. DNA of the CDR3: TGCAGTGCGCGCTTCGGGACCCTTTACAATGAGCAGTTCTTC.

The chain is built from TRBV24-1 and TRBJ2-1; D may be TRBD2 (6 bases). The CDR3 is 17 amino acids. The germline CDR1 and CDR2 sequences are KGHDR and SFDVKD. The germline V and J ends were trimmed by 1 base and 0 bases, with 12 bases remaining between them. The CDR3 DNA is TGTGCCACCAGTGATTTAGGAGGGTCGGGCTCCTACAATGAGCAGTTCTTC. Translated: CATSDLGGSGSYNEQFF.

This chain uses TRBV4-3 with TRBJ2-3; the D is unclear. CDR1 LGHNA and CDR2 YSLEER come from the germline V gene. The CDR3 is 17 residues long. V lost 0 bases, J lost 1 base, and 14 bases lay in between. For the CDR3, the DNA is TGCGCCAGCAGCCAAGACGGGCTTAGTTGGGGCACAGATACGCAGTATTTT. This translates into CASSQDGLSWGTDTQYF.

In this sample, this clonotype turned up a few times. The chain is built from TRBV6-2 or TRBV6-3 and TRBJ1-1; D might be TRBD1 (5 bases). V was trimmed by 2 bases and J by 4 bases, leaving 8 bases between them. Per the germline V gene, CDR1 is MNHEY and CDR2 is SVGEGT. CDR3 length: 13 residues. DNA for the CDR3: TGTGCCAGCAGTTACGCGGGGGGCACTGAAGCTTTCTTT. It codes for CASSYAGGTEAFF.

The chain has TRBV24-1 and TRBJ2-5; TRBD1 matches 8 bases. This CDR3 comprises 14 residues. CDR1 and CDR2 from the germline V gene are KGHDR and SFDVKD. V was clipped by 6 bases and J by 5 bases; unmatched bases: 7. CDR3 loop: CATSTRQGFETQYF. The CDR3 bases are TGTGCCACCAGTACGAGACAGGGGTTCGAGACCCAGTACTTC.

The chain joins TRBV14 to TRBJ1-1; maybe TRBD1 (5 bases). Germline-derived CDR1 and CDR2 are SGHDN and FVKESK. The V and J ends lost 4 bases and 5 bases respectively, with 11 bases between them. The CDR3 length is 13 residues. Here the CDR3 DNA reads TGTGCCAGCAGCCGTTACAGGACGACTGAAGCTTTCTTT. It encodes CASSRYRTTEAFF.